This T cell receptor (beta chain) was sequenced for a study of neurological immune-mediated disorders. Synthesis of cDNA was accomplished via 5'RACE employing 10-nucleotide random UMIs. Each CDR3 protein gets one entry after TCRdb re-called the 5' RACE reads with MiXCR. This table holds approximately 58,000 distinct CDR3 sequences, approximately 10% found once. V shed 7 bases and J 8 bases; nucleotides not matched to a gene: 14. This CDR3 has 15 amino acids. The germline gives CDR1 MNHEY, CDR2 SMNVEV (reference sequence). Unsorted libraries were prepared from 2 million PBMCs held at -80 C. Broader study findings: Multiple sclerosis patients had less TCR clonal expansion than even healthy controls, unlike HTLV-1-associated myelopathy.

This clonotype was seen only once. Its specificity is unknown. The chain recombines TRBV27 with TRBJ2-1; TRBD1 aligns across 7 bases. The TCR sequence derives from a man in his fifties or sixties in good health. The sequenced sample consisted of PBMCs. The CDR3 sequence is CASTSLGQRSYEQFF. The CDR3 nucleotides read TGTGCCAGCACCAGCCTGGGACAGCGGTCGTATGAGCAGTTCTTC.